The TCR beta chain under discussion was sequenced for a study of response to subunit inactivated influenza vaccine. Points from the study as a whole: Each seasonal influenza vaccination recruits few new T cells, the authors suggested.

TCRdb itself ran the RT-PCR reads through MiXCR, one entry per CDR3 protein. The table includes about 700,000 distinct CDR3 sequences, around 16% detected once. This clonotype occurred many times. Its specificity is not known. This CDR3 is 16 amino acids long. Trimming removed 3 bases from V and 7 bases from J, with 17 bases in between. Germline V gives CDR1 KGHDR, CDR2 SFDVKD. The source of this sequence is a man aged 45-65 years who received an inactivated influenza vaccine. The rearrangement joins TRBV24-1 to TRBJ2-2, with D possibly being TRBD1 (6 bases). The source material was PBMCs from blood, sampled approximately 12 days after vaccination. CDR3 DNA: TGTGCCACCAGTGATCCAGGACAGAGTTCCTTCGGGGAGCTGTTTTTT. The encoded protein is CATSDPGQSSFGELFF.